This is a list of T cell receptor beta chains from one sample in a study of cytotoxic CD8 clonotypes in ibrutinib-treated CLL. Only in-frame clones appear in the TCRdb table, and some are missing; sequencing was by immunoSEQ multiplex PCR. The sample consists of 20,000 to 30,000 clones, 65% to 70% of them appearing once. Here the sequenced sample was PBMCs, taken at disease progression, from a patient treated with ibrutinib. The source of these receptors is a human donor with chronic lymphocytic leukemia. Both conserved end residues are part of each CDR3. Fields, in order: CDR3 protein, V gene.

CAGRGTGELFF TRBV6-1
CASSLGGNSPLHF TRBV11-3
CASSFGDLSYEQYF TRBV5-4
CASSPAEIRSTEAFF TRBV7-6
CASTTGGGPSTEAFF TRBV9
CATSRDDTGWRETQYF TRBV15
CASSQDPGGPNTEAFF TRBV4-3
CASSLEGGGRHSSEAFF TRBV5-1
CASSPRQGDEAFF TRBV18
CAQARNPNEEQFF TRBV5-4
CASSLENYQPQHF TRBV7-6
CASSLEEVGNTEAFF TRBV18
CASSTRGQNTEAFF TRBV6-6
CASSSDRVGNSPLHF TRBV2
CARTGALSGNTIYF TRBV6-4
CASSMSGGGYEQYF TRBV7-6
CASDPGGGTEAFF TRBV2
CASSYLELYEQYF TRBV6-6
CASSSYGTSQETQYF TRBV27
CASSLTGYTDTQYF TRBV7-3
CATGQARYSNQPQHF TRBV19
CASSPVVAGLNQPQHF TRBV19
CASSFGTGGNEQFF TRBV13
CASSQDLAVYYEQYF TRBV4-3
CASSYSNLYEQYF TRBV6-6